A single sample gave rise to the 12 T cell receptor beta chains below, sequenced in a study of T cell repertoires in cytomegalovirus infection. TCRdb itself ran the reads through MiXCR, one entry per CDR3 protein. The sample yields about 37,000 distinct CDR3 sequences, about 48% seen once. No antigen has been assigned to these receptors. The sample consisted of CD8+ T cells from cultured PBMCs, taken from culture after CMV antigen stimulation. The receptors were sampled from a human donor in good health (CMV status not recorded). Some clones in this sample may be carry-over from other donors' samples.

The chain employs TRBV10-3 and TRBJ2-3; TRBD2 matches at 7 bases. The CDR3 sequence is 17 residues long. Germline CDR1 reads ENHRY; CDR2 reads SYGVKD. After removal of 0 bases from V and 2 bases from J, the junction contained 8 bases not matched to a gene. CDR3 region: CAISESWSGTDTDTQYF. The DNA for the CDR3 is TGTGCCATCAGTGAGTCGTGGAGCGGGACGGACACAGATACGCAGTATTTT.

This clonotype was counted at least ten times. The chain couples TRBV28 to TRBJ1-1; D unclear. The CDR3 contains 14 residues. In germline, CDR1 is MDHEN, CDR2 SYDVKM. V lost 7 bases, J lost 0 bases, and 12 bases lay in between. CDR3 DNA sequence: TGTGCCAGCATTTCGACAAACATGAACACTGAAGCTTTCTTT. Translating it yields CASISTNMNTEAFF.

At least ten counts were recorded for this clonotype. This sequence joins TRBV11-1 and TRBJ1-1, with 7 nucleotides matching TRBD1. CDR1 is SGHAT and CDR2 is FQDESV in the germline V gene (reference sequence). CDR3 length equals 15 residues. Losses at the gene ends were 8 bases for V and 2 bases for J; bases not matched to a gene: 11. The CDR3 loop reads CASSAWGQSNTEAFF. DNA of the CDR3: TGTGCCAGCTCCGCCTGGGGACAGAGTAACACTGAAGCTTTCTTT.

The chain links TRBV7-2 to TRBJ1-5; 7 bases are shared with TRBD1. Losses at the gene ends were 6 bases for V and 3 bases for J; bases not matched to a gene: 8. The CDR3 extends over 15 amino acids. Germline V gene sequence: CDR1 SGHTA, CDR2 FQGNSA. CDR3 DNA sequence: TGTGCCAGCAGGCTGACCGGGACAGACAATCAGCCCCAGCATTTT. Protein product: CASRLTGTDNQPQHF.

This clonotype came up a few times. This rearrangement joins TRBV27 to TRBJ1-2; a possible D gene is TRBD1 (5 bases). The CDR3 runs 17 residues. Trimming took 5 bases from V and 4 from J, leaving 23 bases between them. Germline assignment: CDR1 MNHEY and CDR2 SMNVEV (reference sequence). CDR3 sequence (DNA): TGTGCCAGCAGTCAAGGGGTCGGCGGGGGGACCTTCTATGGCTACACCTTC. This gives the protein CASSQGVGGGTFYGYTF.

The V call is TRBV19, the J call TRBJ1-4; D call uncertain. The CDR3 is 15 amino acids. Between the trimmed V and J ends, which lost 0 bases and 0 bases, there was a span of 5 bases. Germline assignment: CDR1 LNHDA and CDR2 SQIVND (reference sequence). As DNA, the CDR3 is TGTGCCAGTAGTATAGACCGAACAACTAATGAAAAACTGTTTTTT. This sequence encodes CASSIDRTTNEKLFF.

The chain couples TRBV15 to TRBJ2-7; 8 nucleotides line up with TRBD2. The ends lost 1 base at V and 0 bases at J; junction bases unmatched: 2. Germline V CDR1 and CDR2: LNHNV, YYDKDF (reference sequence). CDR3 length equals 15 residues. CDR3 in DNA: TGTGCCACCAGCAGAGGGACTAGCAGCTCCTACGAGCAGTACTTC. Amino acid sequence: CATSRGTSSSYEQYF.

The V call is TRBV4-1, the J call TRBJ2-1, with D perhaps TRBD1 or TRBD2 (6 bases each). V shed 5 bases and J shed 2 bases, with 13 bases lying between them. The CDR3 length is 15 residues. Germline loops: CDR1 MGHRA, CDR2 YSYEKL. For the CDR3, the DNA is TGCGCCAGCAGCGTTACGGGGGCCCCCTACAATGAGCAGTTCTTC. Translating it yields CASSVTGAPYNEQFF.

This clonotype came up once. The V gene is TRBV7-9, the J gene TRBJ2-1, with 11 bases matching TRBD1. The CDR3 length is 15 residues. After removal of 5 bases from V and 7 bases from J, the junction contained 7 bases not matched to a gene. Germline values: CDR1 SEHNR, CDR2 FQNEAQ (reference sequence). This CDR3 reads CASSLRDRGGNEQFF. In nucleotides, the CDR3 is TGTGCCAGCAGCCTCCGGGACAGGGGGGGTAATGAGCAGTTCTTC.

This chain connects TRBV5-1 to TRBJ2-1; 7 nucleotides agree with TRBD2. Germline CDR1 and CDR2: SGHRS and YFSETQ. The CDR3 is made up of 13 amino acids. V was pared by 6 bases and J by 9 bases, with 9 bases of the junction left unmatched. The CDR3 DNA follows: TGCGCCAGCACCGGGGAGGGGCTCGGTGAGCAGTTCTTC. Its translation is CASTGEGLGEQFF.

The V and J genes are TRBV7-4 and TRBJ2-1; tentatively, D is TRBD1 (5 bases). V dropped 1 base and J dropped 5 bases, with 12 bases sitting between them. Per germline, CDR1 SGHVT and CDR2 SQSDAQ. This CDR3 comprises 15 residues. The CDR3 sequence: CASSLEVGRHNEQFF. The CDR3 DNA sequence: TGTGCCAGCAGCTTAGAAGTGGGGCGCCACAATGAGCAGTTCTTC.

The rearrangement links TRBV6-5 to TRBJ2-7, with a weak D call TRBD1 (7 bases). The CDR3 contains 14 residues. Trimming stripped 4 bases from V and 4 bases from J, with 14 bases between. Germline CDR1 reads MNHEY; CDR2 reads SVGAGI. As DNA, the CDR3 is TGTGCCAGCAGTTTTGGGTCAGGGGGGTACGAGCAGTACTTC. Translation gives CASSFGSGGYEQYF.